These T cell receptor beta chains were read from a single sample in a study of cytomegalovirus exposure and HLA in healthy donors. Assay: immunoSEQ multiplex PCR; the TCRdb copy retains only in-frame clones and omits some. The sample consists of around 100,000 clones, roughly 79% of them appearing once. Input material: PBMCs. The receptors come from a man aged 45-60 years in good health and CMV-seropositive. Each CDR3 is given with its conserved first and last residue. A D gene is named only where the DNA matches it firmly. Some rows have no size entry. The others give once, few or many, or a class for an expanded clone.

j_call,d_call,clone_size,v_call,cdr3_aa,cdr3_nt
TRBJ2-7,NA,NA,TRBV19,CASSIDGGSGSYEQYF,TGTGCCAGTAGTATAGATGGTGGGTCGGGCTCCTACGAGCAGTACTTC
TRBJ2-1,NA,few,TRBV10-1,CASSVGAVRGGEQFF,TGCGCCAGCAGTGTAGGAGCGGTAAGAGGTGGTGAGCAGTTCTTC
TRBJ2-7,TRBD1,NA,TRBV14,CAIPPGQGVLRTYEQYF,TGTGCCATCCCACCCGGACAGGGCGTTTTGAGAACCTACGAGCAGTACTTC
TRBJ2-7,TRBD2,NA,TRBV7-7,CASSIAGAREQYF,TGTGCCAGCTCTATAGCGGGAGCTAGGGAGCAGTACTTC
TRBJ2-1,TRBD1,NA,TRBV2,CASSGGRGQGFNEQFF,TGTGCCAGCAGTGGGGGGAGGGGACAGGGATTCAATGAGCAGTTCTTC
TRBJ2-2,NA,NA,TRBV9,CASSVGGANTGELFF,TGTGCCAGCAGCGTAGGGGGGGCGAACACCGGGGAGCTGTTTTTT
TRBJ2-1,NA,NA,TRBV30,CAWSVVGRHNEQFF,TGTGCCTGGAGTGTGGTGGGCAGACACAATGAGCAGTTCTTC
TRBJ2-7,TRBD2,NA,TRBV2,CASGGAGGGYEQYF,TGTGCCAGCGGGGGAGCGGGAGGAGGGTACGAGCAGTACTTC
TRBJ2-1,NA,few,TRBV30,CAWSVQGNEQFF,TGTGCCTGGAGCGTTCAGGGCAATGAGCAGTTCTTC
TRBJ2-1,NA,few,TRBV28,CASSETVSSYNEQFF,TGTGCCAGCAGTGAAACCGTGAGCTCCTACAATGAGCAGTTCTTC
TRBJ1-2,NA,NA,TRBV2,CASSERVLYGYTF,TGTGCCAGCAGTGAGAGAGTATTATATGGCTACACCTTC
TRBJ2-1,TRBD2,NA,TRBV27,CASRPTSGIKGNEQFF,TGTGCCAGCAGACCTACTAGCGGCATAAAGGGGAATGAGCAGTTCTTC
TRBJ1-3,NA,NA,TRBV6-1,CASSETGNTIYF,TGTGCCAGCAGCGAAACAGGAAACACCATATATTTT
TRBJ2-1,TRBD2,NA,TRBV4-2,CASSQRAESGVPGNEQFF,TGTGCCAGCAGCCAAAGGGCGGAGAGCGGGGTCCCGGGCAATGAGCAGTTCTTC
TRBJ2-7,NA,NA,TRBV5-1,CASSPRVGSKFESYEQYF,TGCGCCAGCAGCCCCCGTGTGGGGAGTAAGTTCGAGTCCTACGAGCAGTACTTC
TRBJ2-7,NA,NA,TRBV29-1,CSVVQLNSYEQYF,TGCAGCGTTGTACAGCTGAACTCCTACGAGCAGTACTTC
TRBJ1-2,TRBD1,few,TRBV5-4,CASSFLDRGDYGYTF,TGTGCCAGCAGCTTTCTGGACAGGGGGGACTATGGCTACACCTTC
TRBJ1-1,NA,NA,TRBV28,CASMRQAVNTEAFF,TGTGCCAGCATGCGACAGGCCGTGAACACTGAAGCTTTCTTT